The present entry profiles one T cell receptor (beta chain) with its context. Trimming left V 1 base short and J 11 bases short, with 14 bases between. Looked up from germline, CDR1 is MGHDK and CDR2 is SYGVNS. The CDR3 has 13 residues. Here immunoSEQ multiplex PCR was the method, and the copy in TCRdb shows in-frame clones only, minus some. The table records 540,000 or so clones, about 89% of them present only once. The data originate from a study of blood T cell repertoires in COVID-19. Turning to the study itself: Both acute and convalescent COVID-19 samples were obtained from the United States, Italy and Spain.

The chain is built from TRBV25-1 and TRBJ1-1; D unresolved. Material: peripheral blood. The source is a woman aged 50 to 60 with COVID-19, enrolled during active disease. The CDR3, as DNA: TGTGCCAGCAGTGAATTAGACGGCCCGGAGGCTTTCTTT. Translation gives CASSELDGPEAFF.